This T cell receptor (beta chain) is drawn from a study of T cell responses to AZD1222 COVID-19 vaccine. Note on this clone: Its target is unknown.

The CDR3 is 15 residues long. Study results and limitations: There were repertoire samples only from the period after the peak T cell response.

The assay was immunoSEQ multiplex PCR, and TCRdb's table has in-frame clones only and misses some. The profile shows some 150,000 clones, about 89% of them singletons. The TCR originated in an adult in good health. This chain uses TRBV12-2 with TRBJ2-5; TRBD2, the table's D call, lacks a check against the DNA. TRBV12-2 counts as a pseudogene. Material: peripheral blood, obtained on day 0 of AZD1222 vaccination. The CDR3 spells CASRCHLASQETQYF. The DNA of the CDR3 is TGTGCAAGTCGCTGCCATCTAGCGAGCCAAGAGACCCAGTACTTC.